The 13 T cell receptor beta chains listed next were all sequenced from one sample in a study of persistence of HIV-infected CD4 T cells. Cells were stimulated with overlapping HIV-1 Gag 15-mer peptides. Memory cells lacking CD40L and CD69 with high CD45RO were sorted. This was the immunoSEQ version 4 assay in survey mode. Only in-frame clones appear in the TCRdb table, and some are missing; sequencing was by immunoSEQ multiplex PCR. The data hold about 64,000 clones, with over 60% observed a single time. Antigen specificity for these receptors is unknown. This specimen consisted of CD4+ T cells sorted from PBMCs after roughly 20-hour stimulation, obtained from a patient who received antiretroviral therapy. The receptors here all came from an adult man with HIV who was CMV-seropositive.

The table lists this clone with a count of one. The V gene is TRBV4-1, the J gene TRBJ1-5, with D perhaps TRBD1 (6 bases). The CDR3 spans 17 residues. Trimming pared 0 bases from V and 7 bases from J, leaving 19 bases between. Per germline, CDR1 MGHRA and CDR2 YSYEKL. CDR3 sequence: CASSQDSGRGFSQPQHF. The CDR3 DNA is TGCGCCAGCAGCCAAGATTCAGGCAGGGGATTTTCACAGCCCCAGCATTTT.

The chain employs TRBV27 and TRBJ1-2, with 7 bases fitting TRBD1. Germline-derived CDR1 and CDR2 are MNHEY and SMNVEV (reference sequence). Unmatched junction bases numbered 8, after V lost 6 bases and J lost 7 bases. This CDR3 contains 13 residues. The CDR3 nucleotides are TGTGCCAGCAGGAGGGGGCGCCTATCTGGCTACACCTTC. Translated, it gives CASRRGRLSGYTF.

The chain uses TRBV14 and TRBJ2-1, with 8 positions matching TRBD2. Germline CDR1 and CDR2: SGHDN and FVKESK. With 4 bases clipped from V and 5 bases from J, the junction kept 7 bases outside the gene matches. CDR3 length: 15 amino acids. The CDR3: CASSLPTGGNNEQFF. CDR3 nucleotide sequence: TGTGCCAGCAGCCTACCGACGGGGGGGAACAATGAGCAGTTCTTC.

This clone was seen only a few times. CDR3 bases: TGTGCCAGCAGCGAGGACAGGACTGAAGCTTTCTTT. This gives the protein CASSEDRTEAFF. The chain employs TRBV2 and TRBJ1-1; 7 bases fit TRBD1. The CDR3 extends over 12 amino acids. V trimming: 6 bases; J trimming: 5 bases; junction bases outside the gene matches: 3. CDR1 and CDR2 (germline): SNHLY, FYNNEI.

The rearrangement joins TRBV9 to TRBJ2-3, with a possible D match to TRBD1 (5 bases). Trimming shortened V by 4 bases and J by 2 bases, and 11 bases separated the two germline ends. The CDR3 loop spans 14 amino acids. Germline V lookup: CDR1 SGDLS, CDR2 YYNGEE. This CDR3 reads CASSPQGYTDTQYF. CDR3 nucleotide sequence: TGTGCCAGCAGCCCCCAGGGATACACAGATACGCAGTATTTT.

This chain links TRBV5-1 with TRBJ2-7; D may be TRBD1 (6 bases). Looked up from germline, CDR1 is SGHRS and CDR2 is YFSETQ. Trimming pared 0 bases from V and 5 bases from J, leaving 12 bases between. The CDR3 contains 14 residues. CDR3 bases: TGCGCCAGCAGCTTGGAACAGGGCCAGGACGAGCAGTACTTC. It yields the protein CASSLEQGQDEQYF.

The chain has TRBV10-2 and TRBJ1-4, with no clear D. CDR1 and CDR2 (germline): WSHSY, SAAADI. The CDR3 sequence is 14 residues long. Trimming took off 3 bases at V and 10 bases at J, with 15 bases between the two ends. The CDR3 DNA reads TGCGCCAGCAGTGAAAATTTTCCCCCTGGAAAACTGTTTTTT. Translating gives CASSENFPPGKLFF.

The V and J genes are TRBV6-6 and TRBJ1-2, with D hard to call. Trimming pared 6 bases from V and 4 bases from J, leaving 12 bases between. The CDR3 contains 13 residues. Germline CDR1 reads MNHNY; CDR2 reads SVGAGI (reference sequence). CDR3 sequence: CASSADGSYGYTF. Written as DNA, the CDR3 is TGTGCCAGCAGCGCCGACGGCTCCTATGGCTACACCTTC.

This clone was counted a single time. The CDR3 loop reads CASTSATSSGNTIYF. CDR3 nucleotide sequence: TGTGCCAGCACCTCAGCGACTAGCTCTGGAAACACCATATATTTT. This chain joins TRBV28 and TRBJ1-3, with D uncertain. Germline CDR1 reads MDHEN; CDR2 reads SYDVKM. CDR3 length: 15 residues. V was shortened by 7 bases and J by 0 bases, with 13 bases between the two germline ends.

This clone was seen only once. The chain recombines TRBV5-1 with TRBJ1-1; the D gene is possibly TRBD1 (5 bases). From germline, CDR1 is SGHRS and CDR2 YFSETQ. The germline V and J ends were trimmed by 3 bases and 4 bases, with 16 bases remaining between them. CDR3 length equals 15 residues. CDR3 nucleotides: TGCGCCAGCAGCTACGGCGAGGGGCCGGTCACTGAAGCTTTCTTT. The encoded protein is CASSYGEGPVTEAFF.

The genes are TRBV19 and TRBJ1-1; 8 bases agree with TRBD1. CDR3 length equals 14 residues. V lost 8 bases to trimming and J lost 2 bases; unmatched junction nucleotides: 7. Germline V gives CDR1 LNHDA, CDR2 SQIVND (reference sequence). Here the CDR3 DNA reads TGTGCCAGTGGAGGGGACAGGTCAAACACTGAAGCTTTCTTT. This translates into CASGGDRSNTEAFF.

The chain carries TRBV18 and TRBJ2-1; no firm D call. V was clipped by 2 bases and J by 9 bases, with 8 bases between them. CDR1 and CDR2 (germline): KGHSH, LQKENI. The CDR3 spans 12 residues. This CDR3 reads CASSPFQGEQFF. CDR3 nucleotides: TGTGCCAGCTCACCATTCCAAGGTGAGCAGTTCTTC.

The V call is TRBV3-1 (or the pseudogene TRBV3-2), the J call TRBJ2-1; D is uncertain. Per germline, CDR1 LGHDT and CDR2 YNNKEL (reference sequence). V lost 2 bases to trimming and J lost 11 bases, with 10 bases between them. CDR3 length: 12 residues. The CDR3 loop is CASSQTTSQQFF. CDR3 bases: TGTGCCAGCAGCCAAACTACCTCTCAGCAGTTCTTC.